Described below is a single T cell receptor beta chain sequence and its context. This record belongs to a study of cytomegalovirus exposure and HLA in healthy donors. Amplification used 60 Vbeta primers and 13 Jbeta primers. Assay used: immunoSEQ multiplex PCR; TCRdb lists only in-frame clones, some missing. The sample records about 69,000 clones, 65% to 75% being singletons. V shed 0 bases and J shed 5 bases, with 17 bases lying between them. In germline, CDR1 is SGHAT, CDR2 FQNNGV. This CDR3 spans 16 amino acids. Input material: PBMCs. This sequence joins TRBV11-2 and TRBJ2-7, with TRBD1 as a possible D gene (6 bases). This receptor was taken from a woman aged 55-69 years in good health and CMV-seropositive. This CDR3 is CASSLEAPQGLHEQYF. CDR3 coding DNA: TGTGCCAGCAGCTTAGAGGCCCCTCAGGGGTTGCACGAGCAGTACTTC.